The rows below give T cell receptor beta chains drawn from one sample of a study of post-analysis software for immune sequencing data. TCRdb re-called the PCR reads with MiXCR, one entry per CDR3 protein. Here the sample spans about 680,000 distinct CDR3 sequences, 59% being singletons. Material: blood. The source of these receptors is a girl under 10 years old with multiple sclerosis. CDR3s include the opening cysteine and the closing phenylalanine or tryptophan. The D gene is left open where the match is weak. Expanded clones get a size class; other rows say once, few or many, or leave the size out.

abundance,j_gene,d_gene,v_gene,CDR3nt,CDR3aa
-,TRBJ2-5,TRBD1,TRBV9,TGTGCCAGCAGCGTAGATCCGACAGGGGGGAACCTAGAGACCCAGTACTTC,CASSVDPTGGNLETQYF
-,TRBJ2-7,TRBD2,TRBV13,TGTGCCAGCAGCTCACCGCGTCTAGCGGGAGGATTAGAGCAGTACTTC,CASSSPRLAGGLEQYF
few,TRBJ2-5,TRBD2,TRBV12-3/TRBV12-4,TGTGCCAGCAGTTTAAAGCGGGAGCAAGAGACCCAGTACTTC,CASSLKREQETQYF
few,TRBJ1-1,-,TRBV29-1,TGCAGCGTTGAAGGGGGCGCTAGGAACACTGAAGCTTTCTTT,CSVEGGARNTEAFF
few,TRBJ2-1,TRBD1,TRBV4-3,TGCGCCAGCAGCCCGTCTATAGGGGGCAGGAGGCCCGGCAATGAGCAGTTCTTC,CASSPSIGGRRPGNEQFF
-,TRBJ1-2,-,TRBV29-1,TGCAGCGTTGTTGCGTTAACGCACACCTTC,CSVVALTHTF
-,TRBJ2-5,-,TRBV2,TGTGCCAGCAGTGAAGGGTCCCCGGGGGAGACCCAGTACTTC,CASSEGSPGETQYF
few,TRBJ2-1,-,TRBV5-1,TGCGCCAGCACCCGGCAGGGGATGAACAATGAGCAGTTCTTC,CASTRQGMNNEQFF
-,TRBJ2-1,-,TRBV5-1,TGCGCCAGCAGCCTTAGCGGAGGGGGGAATGAGCAGTTCTTC,CASSLSGGGNEQFF
-,TRBJ2-5,-,TRBV9,TGTGCCAGCAGCTCGGGACCTCTTAAAGAGACCCAGTACTTC,CASSSGPLKETQYF
-,TRBJ2-1,-,TRBV10-3,TGTGCCATCAGTGGAAAAGGGGACCGATTGGGGAATGAGCAGTTCTTC,CAISGKGDRLGNEQFF
-,TRBJ2-3,-,TRBV27,TGTGCCAGCAGTTTAATAATTGGCACAGATACGCAGTATTTT,CASSLIIGTDTQYF
-,TRBJ2-7,TRBD2,TRBV9,TGTGCCAGCAGCTTACTAAGCGGGAGGGCCGACGAGCAGTACTTC,CASSLLSGRADEQYF
-,TRBJ2-7,-,TRBV5-6,TGTGCCAGCAGCAGTACTAGCAACGAGCAGTACTTC,CASSSTSNEQYF
-,TRBJ2-3,TRBD2,TRBV4-2,TGTGCCAGCAGCCAAGATCCCTGGGGTAGCGGGGGGGTCACAGATACGCAGTATTTT,CASSQDPWGSGGVTDTQYF
few,TRBJ1-5,-,TRBV24-1,TGTGCCACCAGTGACCCGGACAGCAATCAGCCCCAGCATTTT,CATSDPDSNQPQHF
-,TRBJ1-2,TRBD1,TRBV27,TGTGCCAGCAGTTCCACAGGGGGCACCCGCTATGGCTACACCTTC,CASSSTGGTRYGYTF
few,TRBJ2-5,-,TRBV6-5,TGTGCCAGCAGTTACGGCGAAGAGAGGTGGGGAGAGACCCAGTACTTC,CASSYGEERWGETQYF
-,TRBJ1-2,TRBD1,TRBV7-2,TGTGCCAGCAGCTTAGCGCGGACAGGGAAGAGTTATGGCTACACCTTC,CASSLARTGKSYGYTF
few,TRBJ1-2,-,TRBV10-3,TGTGCCATCCACGCGGACCGGGAAACATCAACCTATGGCTACACCTTC,CAIHADRETSTYGYTF
few,TRBJ2-3,-,TRBV12-3/TRBV12-4,TGTGCCAGCAGTTTCAACAGGGTGGGCACAGATACGCAGTATTTT,CASSFNRVGTDTQYF
few,TRBJ2-3,-,TRBV29-1,TGCAGCGTCATGGAAGATACGCAGTATTTT,CSVMEDTQYF
-,TRBJ1-5,-,TRBV19,TGTGCCAGTCATCCCGACGGGGGCAATCAGCCCCAGCATTTT,CASHPDGGNQPQHF
-,TRBJ2-3,-,TRBV5-1,TGCGCCAGCAGCTGGGCGGTAGCTTCAGATACGCAGTATTTT,CASSWAVASDTQYF
-,TRBJ2-1,TRBD1,TRBV29-1,TGCAGCGTGGGACAGGAGCCATACAATGAGCAGTTCTTC,CSVGQEPYNEQFF
-,TRBJ2-7,-,TRBV6-5,TGTGCCAGCAGTTACTCGAACAGGGACGAGCAGTACTTC,CASSYSNRDEQYF
-,TRBJ2-2,-,TRBV12-3/TRBV12-4,TGTGCCAGCAACTTTCTGGGAGGAGACGCCGGGGAGCTGTTTTTT,CASNFLGGDAGELFF
few,TRBJ2-1,TRBD2,TRBV7-9,TGTGCCAGCAGCTTACTAGCGGGGGTTTCCTACAATGAGCAGTTCTTC,CASSLLAGVSYNEQFF
-,TRBJ2-5,TRBD1,TRBV4-2,TGTGCCAGCAGCGTGGGACAGGGGGACTCCAAGACCCAGTACTTC,CASSVGQGDSKTQYF
-,TRBJ1-2,-,TRBV29-1,TGCAGCGTTAATCCTAACTATGGCTACACCTTC,CSVNPNYGYTF
-,TRBJ2-1,TRBD2,TRBV20-1,TGCAGTGGAATGGGGACTAGAAGTATCTATGAGCAGTTCTTC,CSGMGTRSIYEQFF
few,TRBJ2-7,-,TRBV9,TGTGCCAGCAGCGTAGTACCGACAGGCCTCGACGAGCAGTACTTC,CASSVVPTGLDEQYF
few,TRBJ2-3,-,TRBV7-3,TGTGCCAGCAGCCCCGGACAGAACACAGATACGCAGTATTTT,CASSPGQNTDTQYF
-,TRBJ2-5,-,TRBV7-2,TGTGCCAGCAGCCATGACAGTCAAGAGACCCAGTACTTC,CASSHDSQETQYF
-,TRBJ1-2,-,TRBV12-3/TRBV12-4,TGTGCCAGCAGTTTAAATGTAGCGTCAGGGAGAAGCTATGGCTACACCTTC,CASSLNVASGRSYGYTF
-,TRBJ2-5,-,TRBV9,TGTGCCAGCAGCGTTCGGGGCCTAGAGACCCAGTACTTC,CASSVRGLETQYF
-,TRBJ2-7,-,TRBV5-1,TGCGCCAGCAGCTTTCGGACTAATCAGGGCGAGCAGTACTTC,CASSFRTNQGEQYF
-,TRBJ1-1,TRBD1,TRBV29-1,TGCAGCGTCCGGGACAGGGGGCGAAACACTGAAGCTTTCTTT,CSVRDRGRNTEAFF
-,TRBJ2-4,-,TRBV20-1,TGCAGTGTCCACGACGTACCCCTTAACATTCAGTACTTC,CSVHDVPLNIQYF
-,TRBJ2-1,-,TRBV3-1,TGTGCCAGCAGCCGCGATCACCCCTTAGGGAACTATGAGCAGTTCTTC,CASSRDHPLGNYEQFF
-,TRBJ1-2,-,TRBV12-3/TRBV12-4,TGTGCCAGCATCAAAACCGGGACGGGGGTGGGCTACACCTTC,CASIKTGTGVGYTF